The 10 T cell receptor beta chains in this list originate from one sample, sequenced in a study of regulatory T cells in long-lasting Graves disease. Construction of TCR beta libraries relied on iRepertoire HTBI primers and on Arm-PCR targeting CDR3 regions. TCRdb processed the multiplex PCR reads anew with MiXCR; each CDR3 protein has one entry. The repertoire holds around 420,000 distinct CDR3 sequences, with around 16% as singletons. Stated time point: newly diagnosed GD, antithyroid drugs for less than 3 months. RNA isolated from PBMCs was used to make the TCR library. The sample in question was peripheral blood mononuclear cells (PBMCs), obtained at new diagnosis, from a patient treated with antithyroid drugs. Receptor source: a female donor with Graves disease.

This sequence joins TRBV6-2 or TRBV6-3 and TRBJ1-1; D is possibly TRBD1 (5 bases). This CDR3 has 16 amino acids. Between the trimmed V and J ends, which lost 1 base and 1 base, there was a span of 13 bases. From germline, CDR1 is MNHEY and CDR2 SVGEGT. This CDR3 is CASSYFGARRNTEAFF. DNA of the CDR3: TGTGCCAGCAGTTACTTTGGGGCCAGAAGGAACACTGAAGCTTTCTTT.

This CDR3 is CASSFSRVPGAQYF. In nucleotides, the CDR3 is TGTGCCAGCAGTTTTTCACGGGTCCCGGGGGCCCAGTACTTC. V gene TRBV12-3 or TRBV12-4 combines with J gene TRBJ2-5, with D maybe TRBD2 (6 bases). The V gene lost 3 bases and the J gene lost 9 bases, with 17 bases spanning the gap. CDR3 length: 14 amino acids.

The rearrangement uses TRBV19 and TRBJ2-4; D possibly matches TRBD1 or TRBD2 (6 bases each). This CDR3 is 15 amino acids long. Germline V gives CDR1 LNHDA, CDR2 SQIVND (reference sequence). Trimming shortened V by 5 bases and J by 8 bases, and 19 bases separated the two germline ends. The CDR3 DNA follows: TGTGCCAGTAGTTGGGGGCAGGGAGGCATGTACATTCAGTACTTC. It translates to CASSWGQGGMYIQYF.

This clonotype was recorded many times. The CDR3 region has the DNA TGTGCCAGCAGGGACAGGGGAGATACGCAGTATTTT. This encodes CASRDRGDTQYF. The chain carries TRBV12-3 or TRBV12-4 and TRBJ2-3; 9 nucleotides agree with TRBD1. Unmatched junction bases numbered 0, after V lost 6 bases and J lost 5 bases. This CDR3 is built from 12 residues.

Only one count was recorded for this clonotype. This may come from a read error, since a much larger clone is one base off. The chain couples TRBV10-3 to TRBJ1-1; D might be TRBD1 (5 bases). CDR1 ENHRY and CDR2 SYGVKD come from the germline V gene. V was cut by 11 bases and J by 3 bases, with 13 bases left in between. The CDR3 is made up of 12 amino acids. The CDR3 nucleotides read TGTGCCGCCAAAGACAGAGACACTGAAGCTTTCTTT. Its protein is CAAKDRDTEAFF.

This clonotype has a single count. The chain is built from TRBV6-2 or TRBV6-3 and TRBJ2-1; D uncertain. V was pared by 5 bases and J by 4 bases, with 9 bases between. Germline V gives CDR1 MNHEY, CDR2 SVGEGT. This CDR3 region has 13 residues. In DNA, the CDR3 is TGTGCCAGCAGTCTCCCAGAGTACAATGAGCAGTTCTTC. Its translation: CASSLPEYNEQFF.

In its sample, this clonotype was seen many times. The CDR3 sequence is CASSRQEPYGYTF. Here the CDR3 DNA reads TGTGCCAGCAGCCGACAGGAACCCTATGGCTACACCTTC. The rearrangement joins TRBV12-3 or TRBV12-4 to TRBJ1-2, with TRBD1 as a possible D gene (6 bases). V gave up 6 bases and J gave up 4 bases, with 12 bases separating them. The CDR3 consists of 13 residues.

This clonotype has ten or more counts. The rearrangement links TRBV20-1 to TRBJ1-2; the D is unclear. Trimming stripped 0 bases from V and 2 bases from J, with 13 bases between. Germline CDR1 is DFQATT and CDR2 is SNEGSKA (reference sequence). The CDR3 totals 15 residues. The CDR3 is CSARDDAAENYGYTF. CDR3 coding DNA: TGCAGTGCTAGAGATGACGCTGCGGAAAACTATGGCTACACCTTC.

This clonotype was detected ten times or more. The rearrangement uses TRBV2 and TRBJ1-5; TRBD1 might be the D (6 bases). CDR3 length: 14 amino acids. Trimming cost V 8 bases and J 6 bases, with 17 bases left between them. Germline CDR1 reads SNHLY; CDR2 reads FYNNEI. This CDR3 is CASGREGGGQPQHF. CDR3 DNA sequence: TGTGCCAGCGGGCGGGAAGGGGGGGGTCAGCCCCAGCATTTT.

Turning to this clonotype: A much larger clone is a single base away; this may be a read error. The CDR3 does not close with the conserved phenylalanine or tryptophan, likely indicating a read error. The V gene is TRBV27, the J gene TRBJ2-7, with TRBD1 as a possible D gene (6 bases). V lost 9 bases, J lost 5 bases, and 17 bases lay in between. The CDR3 consists of 13 residues. Germline values: CDR1 MNHEY, CDR2 SMNVEV (reference sequence). CDR3: CASASTGNHEQYL. The CDR3 DNA reads TGTGCCAGTGCCTCCACAGGGAACCACGAGCAGTACCTC.